One and the same sample provided the 6 T cell receptor beta chains below, sequenced in a study of cytomegalovirus exposure and HLA in healthy donors. The PCR contained 60 Vbeta and 13 Jbeta primers. Repertoires were generated with immunoSEQ multiplex PCR, while TCRdb's copy carries only in-frame clones and drops some. The sample has around 190,000 clones, over 75% seen once. Source material: PBMCs. The receptors shown here come from a woman aged 45 to 65 in good health and CMV-seronegative.

CDR3 sequence: CASRDRGHTGELFF. In nucleotides, the CDR3 is TGTGCCAGCCGGGACAGGGGGCACACCGGGGAGCTGTTTTTT. The chain is built from TRBV6-6 and TRBJ2-2, with 12 bases that match TRBD1. Germline lookup yields CDR1 MNHNY and CDR2 SVGAGI (reference sequence). The V segment lost 8 bases and the J segment 3 bases; nucleotides outside the gene matches: 1. The CDR3 runs 14 residues.

The rearrangement links TRBV18 to TRBJ2-7; 9 positions match TRBD1. After removal of 9 bases from V and 5 bases from J, the junction contained 14 bases not matched to a gene. The CDR3 has 15 amino acids. Germline-derived CDR1 and CDR2 are KGHSH and LQKENI. The CDR3 nucleotides are TGTGCCAGTTCCTTTACCGGGACAGGGATTGACGAGCAGTACTTC. Translated, it gives CASSFTGTGIDEQYF.

The chain links TRBV2 to TRBJ1-2, with 7 bases matching TRBD1. The CDR3 is 15 residues long. V gave up 1 base and J gave up 0 bases; unmatched junction bases: 2. CDR1 is SNHLY and CDR2 is FYNNEI in the germline V gene. The CDR3: CASSEGGQPNYGYTF. CDR3 in DNA: TGTGCCAGCAGTGAAGGGGGACAGCCTAACTATGGCTACACCTTC.

In DNA form, the CDR3 reads TGCGCCAGCAGCCAAGGAACTAGCGGGAGCCTCGAGCAGTACTTC. It is translated as CASSQGTSGSLEQYF. The rearrangement joins TRBV4-1 to TRBJ2-7; TRBD2 matches 11 bases. The germline gives CDR1 MGHRA, CDR2 YSYEKL. V was clipped by 1 base and J by 6 bases; unmatched bases: 5. CDR3 size: 15 residues.

This chain links TRBV5-6 with TRBJ1-2; D is ambiguous. The CDR3 length is 13 residues. Germline CDR1 SGHDT, CDR2 YYEEEE. Trimming left V 4 bases short and J 8 bases short, with 15 bases between. The CDR3 loop reads CASSVNGSEGYTF. The CDR3 nucleotides read TGTGCCAGCAGCGTGAACGGGTCGGAGGGCTACACCTTC.

V usage is TRBV6-5 and J usage is TRBJ2-7, with D tentatively TRBD1 (5 bases). V dropped 7 bases and J dropped 1 base, with 11 bases sitting between them. This CDR3 is 13 amino acids long. From germline, CDR1 is MNHEY and CDR2 SVGAGI. The CDR3 DNA reads as TGTGCCAGCAAGGGCAGGGTATCCTACGAGCAGTACTTC. Translation gives CASKGRVSYEQYF.